The T cell receptor (beta chain) under discussion was sequenced for a study of cytomegalovirus exposure and HLA in healthy donors. 60 Vbeta and 13 Jbeta primers were used in PCR. In the authors' methods: Counted up in a later analysis, unique TCR beta chains came to about 80 million, with around 10 million shared. The repertoire was sequenced with immunoSEQ multiplex PCR; TCRdb's copy has only in-frame clones and lacks some. V and J calls and clone size are as listed in that table; D and trimming were resolved from the DNA. The table has around 96,000 clones, around 60% seen once; the top ten hold more than 2.5%. The germline gives CDR1 SQVTM, CDR2 ANQGSEA. The CDR3 contains 15 residues. Germline trimming cut 4 bases from V and 1 base from J; bases unmatched to any gene: 3.

The origin of this receptor is a man aged 60 to 69 in good health and CMV-seronegative. The specimen was PBMCs. The genes are TRBV29-1 and TRBJ2-3; 12 nucleotides agree with TRBD2. CDR3 DNA sequence: TGCAGCGTTGCCGGACTAGCGGGGCGCACAGATACGCAGTATTTT. Protein sequence: CSVAGLAGRTDTQYF.